The 22 T cell receptor beta chains below come from one sample, sequenced in a study of cytomegalovirus exposure and HLA in healthy donors. Researchers ran the PCR with 60 Vbeta and 13 Jbeta primers. Method: immunoSEQ multiplex PCR; TCRdb's copy keeps in-frame clones and lacks some. The repertoire holds over 100,000 clones, with 8% to 9.5% as singletons. Specimen: PBMCs. Source of these receptors: a man in his forties in good health and CMV-seronegative.

The rearrangement joins TRBV15 to TRBJ2-3; D might be TRBD2 (5 bases). The germline V and J ends were trimmed by 5 bases and 3 bases, with 18 bases remaining between them. Germline V gene data show CDR1 as LNHNV and CDR2 as YYDKDF (reference sequence). The CDR3 consists of 16 residues. Here the CDR3 reads CATSPGTGYGTDTQYF. Here the CDR3 DNA reads TGTGCCACCAGCCCCGGAACGGGGTACGGAACAGATACGCAGTATTTT.

Note on this clone: Other nucleotide sequences in the sample specify the same CDR3. CDR3 in DNA: TGTGCCAGCATGGGGACTAGCGGGGGGAGCTCCTACGAGCAGTACTTC. It yields the protein CASMGTSGGSSYEQYF. This chain links TRBV2 with TRBJ2-7; TRBD2 matches at 15 bases. CDR1 is SNHLY and CDR2 is FYNNEI in the germline V gene. The CDR3 sequence is 16 residues long. With V trimmed by 7 bases and J by 0 bases, 4 bases remained unmatched.

This chain joins TRBV5-1 and TRBJ1-2; no definite D call. V was cut by 1 base and J by 7 bases, with 11 bases left in between. Per germline, CDR1 SGHRS and CDR2 YFSETQ. This CDR3 comprises 13 residues. The CDR3 sequence: CASSLTGGGGYTF. CDR3 DNA sequence: TGCGCCAGCAGCTTGACCGGCGGAGGTGGCTACACCTTC.

This clone showed up just a few times. This chain connects TRBV5-1 to TRBJ1-1, with a weak D call TRBD1 (5 bases). The CDR3 consists of 15 residues. Trimming stripped 4 bases from V and 5 bases from J, with 18 bases between. Germline V CDR1 and CDR2: SGHRS, YFSETQ. CDR3 residues: CASSALQGEVTEAFF. The CDR3 nucleotides read TGCGCCAGCAGCGCACTGCAGGGTGAGGTGACTGAAGCTTTCTTT.

J is TRBJ2-7 and V is TRBV19; tentative D call: TRBD2 (6 bases). This CDR3 is built from 14 residues. The germline gives CDR1 LNHDA, CDR2 SQIVND (reference sequence). V was trimmed by 5 bases and J by 5 bases, leaving 16 bases between them. CDR3 in DNA: TGTGCCAGTAGTGCGGGGATTCTAATTCACGAGCAGTACTTC. Amino acids: CASSAGILIHEQYF.

The table lists this clone with many counts. This sequence joins TRBV6-6 and TRBJ1-2, with 8 bases aligning to TRBD1. The CDR3 runs 16 residues. The trim removed 2 bases at V and 4 bases at J, leaving 9 bases unmatched. Germline V gene lookup returns CDR1 MNHNY and CDR2 SVGAGI (reference sequence). This chain's CDR3 is CASSYRGQGAFYGYTF. DNA for the CDR3: TGTGCCAGCAGTTACCGTGGACAGGGCGCTTTCTATGGCTACACCTTC.

Only a few counts were recorded for this clone. The chain joins TRBV28 to TRBJ1-5; 11 nucleotides agree with TRBD1. The germline V gene has CDR1 MDHEN and CDR2 SYDVKM. The V gene end was trimmed by 4 bases and the J gene end by 9 bases; junction bases not matched to a gene: 5. This CDR3 comprises 14 residues. CDR3 sequence reads: CASSSGTGGSPQHF. CDR3 DNA sequence: TGTGCCAGCAGTTCCGGGACAGGGGGATCGCCCCAGCATTTT.

The V gene is TRBV6-1, the J gene TRBJ1-5; weak D call: TRBD1 (6 bases). The length of the CDR3 is 18 residues. Germline V gene data show CDR1 as MNHNS and CDR2 as SASEGT. V was trimmed by 4 bases and J by 1 base, leaving 20 bases between them. CDR3 region: CASSGPPGEMRSNQPQHF. CDR3 coding DNA: TGTGCCAGCAGTGGGCCCCCAGGGGAGATGAGGAGCAATCAGCCCCAGCATTTT.

This sequence joins TRBV4-1 and TRBJ2-3, with D perhaps TRBD2 (5 bases). The germline V gene encodes CDR1 MGHRA and CDR2 YSYEKL. The CDR3 runs 15 residues. V was pared by 1 base and J by 3 bases, with 11 bases between. The CDR3 is CASSQAKRPTDTQYF. CDR3 DNA sequence: TGCGCCAGCAGCCAAGCAAAGCGGCCTACAGATACGCAGTATTTT.

This chain uses TRBV30 with TRBJ2-7; 10 bases map to TRBD2. Germline V gives CDR1 GTSNPN, CDR2 SVGIG (reference sequence). J gave up 2 bases and V 8 bases, and 6 bases lay outside the gene matches. This CDR3 spans 13 amino acids. The DNA of the CDR3 is TGTGCCCAGGCCCTAGCGGGGGCCTACGAGCAGTACTTC. Translation: CAQALAGAYEQYF.

This rearrangement joins TRBV7-2 to TRBJ2-3, with 7 bases matching TRBD2. Germline V CDR1 and CDR2: SGHTA, FQGNSA. This CDR3 region has 17 residues. V trimming: 1 base; J trimming: 1 base; junction bases outside the gene matches: 8. CDR3 bases: TGTGCCAGCAGCTTAGGGAATCGGGGGGTGGGCACAGATACGCAGTATTTT. It translates to CASSLGNRGVGTDTQYF.

The rearrangement links TRBV4-1 to TRBJ2-2; tentatively, D is TRBD2 (7 bases). V was pared by 0 bases and J by 2 bases, with 10 bases between. The CDR3 is made up of 16 amino acids. The germline V gene has CDR1 MGHRA and CDR2 YSYEKL. Here the CDR3 reads CASSQERGGNTGELFF. CDR3 sequence (DNA): TGCGCCAGCAGCCAAGAAAGGGGGGGTAACACCGGGGAGCTGTTTTTT.

The chain uses TRBV7-3 and TRBJ1-2; possible D gene TRBD1, 5 bases. The V gene's germline CDR1 is SGHTA and CDR2 FQGTGA. Between the trimmed V and J ends, which lost 4 bases and 8 bases, there was a span of 20 bases. This CDR3 has 15 residues. The CDR3 nucleotides are TGTGCCAGCAGCTCCCCCCCGGAAGGGGCGAAAGGCTACACCTTC. The encoded protein is CASSSPPEGAKGYTF. The entire variable domain, with the rest obtained from reference TRBV7-3 and TRBJ1-2, is as follows: GAGVSQTPSNKVTEKGKYVELRCDPISGHTALYWYRQSLGQGPEFLIYFQGTGAADDSGLPNDRFFAVRPEGSVSTLKIQRTERGDSAVYLCASSSPPEGAKGYTFGSGTRLTVV.

The chain uses TRBV19 and TRBJ2-7; D not resolved. The CDR3 consists of 11 residues. V lost 10 bases, J lost 2 bases, and 9 bases lay in between. The germline V gene has CDR1 LNHDA and CDR2 SQIVND (reference sequence). The CDR3 sequence: CAISSTYEQYF. The CDR3 nucleotides are TGTGCCATCTCTAGTACCTACGAGCAGTACTTC.

The table lists this clone with a few counts. The chain has TRBV4-1 and TRBJ1-5; TRBD1 matches at 7 bases. CDR1 and CDR2 from the germline V gene are MGHRA and YSYEKL. This CDR3 spans 17 amino acids. The V and J ends lost 3 bases and 2 bases, in that order; junction bases with no gene match: 10. The CDR3: CASSQDSGQIGNQPQHF. The CDR3 DNA reads as TGCGCCAGCAGCCAGGACTCGGGACAGATAGGCAATCAGCCCCAGCATTTT.

This clone was picked up a small number of times. This sequence joins TRBV19 and TRBJ2-3; 11 bases fit TRBD2. This CDR3 spans 14 amino acids. Germline assignment: CDR1 LNHDA and CDR2 SQIVND (reference sequence). V dropped 7 bases and J dropped 5; count of bases not matched to a gene: 5. DNA of the CDR3: TGTGCCAGTAAGGCTAGCGGGGGGATAGATACGCAGTATTTT. Protein: CASKASGGIDTQYF.

The V and J genes are TRBV13 and TRBJ2-5, with 8 bases aligning to TRBD2. V shed 2 bases and J 1 base; nucleotides not matched to a gene: 12. The CDR3 extends over 18 amino acids. Looked up from germline, CDR1 is PRHDT and CDR2 is FYEKMQ (reference sequence). CDR3 protein: CASSLRAGGPGGQETQYF. Written as DNA, the CDR3 is TGTGCCAGCAGCTTACGGGCGGGGGGCCCGGGGGGCCAAGAGACCCAGTACTTC.

This clone was picked up many times. The rearrangement joins TRBV12-5 to TRBJ2-5; 10 bases map to TRBD2. V lost 2 bases and J lost 1; bases outside the gene matches: 10. The length of the CDR3 is 18 residues. Per the germline V gene, CDR1 is LGHNT and CDR2 is FRNRAP. DNA for the CDR3: TGTGCTAGTGGTTTGACAACCCCGGGACTAGCGTTCCAAGAGACCCAGTACTTC. Protein: CASGLTTPGLAFQETQYF.

The table lists this clone with a few counts. An end of the junction does not agree with germline; a read error may underlie this. This chain uses TRBV6-1 with TRBJ1-1; 8 bases agree with TRBD1. CDR3 length: 14 amino acids. The germline gives CDR1 MNHNS, CDR2 SASEGT. This CDR3 is CASSWLGQDTEVFF. The CDR3 region has the DNA TGTGCCAGCTCATGGCTGGGACAGGACACTGAAGTTTTCTTT.

At least ten counts were recorded for this clone. This chain uses TRBV5-1 with TRBJ2-1, with a possible D match to TRBD2 (5 bases). The CDR3 is 11 residues long. Germline V CDR1 and CDR2: SGHRS, YFSETQ. Trimming took 4 bases from V and 14 from J, leaving 13 bases between them. CDR3 bases: TGCGCCAGCAGCCTCCGGGGTGTGAAGTTCTTC. It is translated as CASSLRGVKFF.

This chain links TRBV18 with TRBJ1-5, with D possibly being TRBD1 (6 bases). Germline V CDR1 and CDR2: KGHSH, LQKENI. The CDR3 is 14 amino acids. Trimming removed 3 bases at V and 3 bases at J, with 9 bases between. In DNA, the CDR3 is TGTGCCAGCTCACCGGACAGCTACAATCAGCCCCAGCATTTT. Translating gives CASSPDSYNQPQHF.

The chain couples TRBV5-4 to TRBJ2-1; TRBD2 aligns across 12 bases. The CDR3 consists of 15 residues. Trimming took 0 bases from V and 9 from J; bases not matched to a gene: 4. The V gene's germline CDR1 is SGHNT and CDR2 YYREEE (reference sequence). In DNA form, the CDR3 reads TGTGCCAGCAGCTTGGTGACTAGCGGGAGACCTGAGCAGTTCTTC. Translation: CASSLVTSGRPEQFF. The whole variable domain, remainder taken from reference TRBV5-4 and TRBJ2-1, is ETGVTQSPTHLIKTRGQQVTLRCSSQSGHNTVSWYQQALGQGPQFIFQYYREEENGRGNFPPRFSGLQFPNYSSELNVNALELDDSALYLCASSLVTSGRPEQFFGPGTRLTVL.